The sequence of this T cell receptor (beta chain) was determined in a study of blood T cell repertoires in COVID-19. Looking at the study overall: PBMCs, B-cell-depleted T cells, or T cells provided the cDNA or gDNA that made up the material.

Individuals drawn from about 26 US areas were about 18 to 95 years old. The study assigned cohorts using participant-reported clinical history. Recovered status in Cohort 3 required two negative PCRs, clearance, or symptom resolution. The V gene end was trimmed by 3 bases and the J gene end by 5 bases; junction bases not matched to a gene: 8. From germline, CDR1 is MDHEN and CDR2 SYDVKM. This CDR3 is built from 15 residues. Libraries were prepared by immunoSEQ multiplex PCR; TCRdb keeps only in-frame clonotypes and omits some of them. This sample has over 300,000 clones, with just over 85% found just once.

This TCR derives from a woman aged 18-30 years who had recovered from COVID-19. This chain joins TRBV28 and TRBJ2-3, with TRBD2 identical over 7 bases. The sequenced sample consisted of PBMCs or T cells enriched from blood (not recorded which). The CDR3 region has the DNA TGTGCCAGCAGTTTGGGCGGGAGTTCAGTAGATACGCAGTATTTT. As protein: CASSLGGSSVDTQYF.